The following is a TCR beta chain sequence with its context. What it recognizes is unknown. Because the CDR3's place on the DNA is in doubt, the DNA is left out and the CDR3 is given as listed by TCRdb. Broader study findings: In terms of TCR gene usage, tumor memory CD4+ T cells clustered together with blood and lymph node memory CD4+ cells, as well as with lymph node naive CD4+ cells. Tumor Tregs overlapped most with tumor, then blood, naive CD4+ cells. Whole repertoires were not studied in the larger cohort, only one V-J beta rearrangement.

Tregs were sorted as CD4+CD25+CD127-/low cells. After constant-region reverse-primer amplification, full-length variable regions underwent semi-nested PCR with Nested Universal Primer A. Using its own MiXCR run on the 5' RACE reads, TCRdb lists one record per CDR3 protein. Altogether some 40,000 distinct CDR3 sequences are present, around a fifth being singletons, with the ten largest covering 3.5% to 4.5%. Material for sequencing was Tregs sorted from a lymph node. The clonotype comes from a female donor with breast cancer.

The CDR3 sequence: CASSFGGGTEASF. The genes are TRBV7-9 and TRBJ1-1. The germline V gene has CDR1 SEHNR and CDR2 FQNEAQ (reference sequence). Both ends counted, the CDR3 spans 13 residues.